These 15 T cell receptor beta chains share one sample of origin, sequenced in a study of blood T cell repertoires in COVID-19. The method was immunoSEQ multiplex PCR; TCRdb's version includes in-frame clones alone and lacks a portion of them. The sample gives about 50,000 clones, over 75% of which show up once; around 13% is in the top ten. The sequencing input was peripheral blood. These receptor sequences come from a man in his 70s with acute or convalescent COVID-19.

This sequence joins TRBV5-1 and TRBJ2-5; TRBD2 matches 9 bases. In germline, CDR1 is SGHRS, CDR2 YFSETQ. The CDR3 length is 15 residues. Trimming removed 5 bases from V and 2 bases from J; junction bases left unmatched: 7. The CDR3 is CASSEAGGPQETQYF. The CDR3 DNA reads TGCGCCAGCAGTGAAGCGGGAGGTCCGCAAGAGACCCAGTACTTC. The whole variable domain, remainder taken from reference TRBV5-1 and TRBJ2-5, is KAGVTQTPRYLIKTRGQQVTLSCSPISGHRSVSWYQQTPGQGLQFLFEYFSETQRNKGNFPGRFSGRQFSNSRSEMNVSTLELGDSALYLCASSEAGGPQETQYFGPGTRLLVL.

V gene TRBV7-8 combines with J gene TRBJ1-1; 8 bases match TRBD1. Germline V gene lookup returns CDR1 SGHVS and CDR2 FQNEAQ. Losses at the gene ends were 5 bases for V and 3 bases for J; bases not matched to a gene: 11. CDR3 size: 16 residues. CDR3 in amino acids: CASSKEVVRGHTEAFF. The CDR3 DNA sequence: TGTGCCAGCAGCAAAGAGGTGGTCAGGGGGCACACTGAAGCTTTCTTT. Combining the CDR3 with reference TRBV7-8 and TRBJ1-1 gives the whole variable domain GAGVSQSPRYKVAKRGQDVALRCDPISGHVSLFWYQQALGQGPEFLTYFQNEAQLDKSGLPSDRFFAERPEGSVSTLKIQRTQQEDSAVYLCASSKEVVRGHTEAFFGQGTRLTVV.

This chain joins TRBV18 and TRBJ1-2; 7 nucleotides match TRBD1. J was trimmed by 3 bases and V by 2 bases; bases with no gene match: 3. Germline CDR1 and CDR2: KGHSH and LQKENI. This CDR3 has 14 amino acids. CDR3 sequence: CASSPTRGYYGYTF. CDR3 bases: TGTGCCAGCTCACCAACCAGGGGGTACTATGGCTACACCTTC.

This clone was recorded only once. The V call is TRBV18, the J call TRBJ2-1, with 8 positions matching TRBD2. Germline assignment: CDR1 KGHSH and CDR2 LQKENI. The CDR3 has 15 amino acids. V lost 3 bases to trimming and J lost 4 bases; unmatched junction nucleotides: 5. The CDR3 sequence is CASSPPSGLYNEQFF. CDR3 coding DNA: TGTGCCAGCTCACCCCCTAGCGGGCTATACAATGAGCAGTTCTTC.

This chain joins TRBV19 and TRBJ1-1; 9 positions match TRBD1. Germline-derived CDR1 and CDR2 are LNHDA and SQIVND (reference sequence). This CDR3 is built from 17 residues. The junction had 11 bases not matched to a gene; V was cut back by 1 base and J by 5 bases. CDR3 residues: CASSIVPGQGIKTEAFF. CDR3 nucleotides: TGTGCCAGTAGTATAGTGCCGGGACAGGGCATAAAGACTGAAGCTTTCTTT.

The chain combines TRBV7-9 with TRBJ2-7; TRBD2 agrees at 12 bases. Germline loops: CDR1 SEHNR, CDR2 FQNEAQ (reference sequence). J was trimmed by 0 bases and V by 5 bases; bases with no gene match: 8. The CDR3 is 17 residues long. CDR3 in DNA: TGTGCCAGCAGCCCCCTGAGGACTAGCGGGGACTCCTACGAGCAGTACTTC. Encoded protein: CASSPLRTSGDSYEQYF.

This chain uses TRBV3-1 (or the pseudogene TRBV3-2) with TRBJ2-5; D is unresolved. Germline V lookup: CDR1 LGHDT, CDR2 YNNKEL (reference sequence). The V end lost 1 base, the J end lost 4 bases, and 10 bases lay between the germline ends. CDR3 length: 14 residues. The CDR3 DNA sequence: TGTGCCAGCAGCCAAGGTCCCGGTGGAGAGACCCAGTACTTC. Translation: CASSQGPGGETQYF.

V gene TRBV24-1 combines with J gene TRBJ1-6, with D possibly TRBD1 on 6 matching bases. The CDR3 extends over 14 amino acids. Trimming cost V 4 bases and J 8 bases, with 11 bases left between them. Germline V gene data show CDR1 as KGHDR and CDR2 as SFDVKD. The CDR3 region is CATSEGGTDSPLHF. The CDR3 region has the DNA TGTGCCACCAGTGAAGGGGGTACAGATTCACCCCTCCACTTT.

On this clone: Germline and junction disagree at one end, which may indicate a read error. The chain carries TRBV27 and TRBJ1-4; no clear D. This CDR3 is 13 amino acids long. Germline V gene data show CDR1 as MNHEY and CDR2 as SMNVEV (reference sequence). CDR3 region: CASSFTGNERLFF. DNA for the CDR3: TGTGCCAGCAGTTTCACGGGTAATGAAAGACTGTTTTTT.

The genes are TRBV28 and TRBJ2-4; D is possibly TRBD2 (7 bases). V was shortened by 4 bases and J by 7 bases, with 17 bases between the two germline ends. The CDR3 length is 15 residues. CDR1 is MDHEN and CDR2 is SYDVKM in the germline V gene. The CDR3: CASSSPVGGANIQYF. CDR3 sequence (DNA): TGTGCCAGCAGTTCCCCCGTAGGGGGGGCCAACATTCAGTACTTC.

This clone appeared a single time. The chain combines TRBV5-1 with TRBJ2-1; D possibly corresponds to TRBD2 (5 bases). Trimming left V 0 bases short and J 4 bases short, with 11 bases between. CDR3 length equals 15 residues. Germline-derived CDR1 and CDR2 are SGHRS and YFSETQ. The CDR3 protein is CASSLADSEYNEQFF. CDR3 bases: TGCGCCAGCAGCTTGGCCGATAGCGAGTACAATGAGCAGTTCTTC. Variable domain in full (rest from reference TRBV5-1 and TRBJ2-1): KAGVTQTPRYLIKTRGQQVTLSCSPISGHRSVSWYQQTPGQGLQFLFEYFSETQRNKGNFPGRFSGRQFSNSRSEMNVSTLELGDSALYLCASSLADSEYNEQFFGPGTRLTVL.

DNA of the CDR3: TGTGCCAGTAGCCGAATGGGGGCAAATCAGCCCCAGCATTTT. It specifies CASSRMGANQPQHF. The chain couples TRBV19 to TRBJ1-5; D possibly corresponds to TRBD1 (6 bases). CDR3 length: 14 residues. Germline CDR1 is LNHDA and CDR2 is SQIVND (reference sequence). With 6 bases removed from V and 4 bases from J, the gap between germline ends came to 13 bases.

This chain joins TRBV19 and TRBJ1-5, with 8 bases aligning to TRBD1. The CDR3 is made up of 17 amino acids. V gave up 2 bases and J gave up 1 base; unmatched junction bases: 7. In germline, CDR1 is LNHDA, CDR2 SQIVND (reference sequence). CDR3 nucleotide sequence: TGTGCCAGTAGTATACTTCAGGGGGCGCAAAGCAATCAGCCCCAGCATTTT. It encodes CASSILQGAQSNQPQHF. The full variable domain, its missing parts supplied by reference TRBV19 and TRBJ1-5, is DGGITQSPKYLFRKEGQNVTLSCEQNLNHDAMYWYRQDPGQGLRLIYYSQIVNDFQKGDIAEGYSVSREKKESFPLTVTSAQKNPTAFYLCASSILQGAQSNQPQHFGDGTRLSIL.

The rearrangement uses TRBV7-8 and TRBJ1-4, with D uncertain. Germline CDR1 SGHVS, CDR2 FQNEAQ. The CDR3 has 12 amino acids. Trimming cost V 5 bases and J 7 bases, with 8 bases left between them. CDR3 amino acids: CASSPRGEKLFF. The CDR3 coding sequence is TGTGCCAGCAGCCCTCGAGGTGAAAAACTGTTTTTT.

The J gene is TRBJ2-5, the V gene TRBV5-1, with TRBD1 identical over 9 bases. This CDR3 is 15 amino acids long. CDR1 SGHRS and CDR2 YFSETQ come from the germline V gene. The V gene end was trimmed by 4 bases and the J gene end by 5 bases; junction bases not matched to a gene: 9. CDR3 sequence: CASSKNRGQRETQYF. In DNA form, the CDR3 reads TGCGCCAGCAGCAAGAACAGGGGGCAGAGGGAGACCCAGTACTTC.